The sequence of this TCR beta chain was determined in a study of blood T cells in healthy people across ages. Overall study results and limits: Donor CMV status was unknown, possibly confounding expanded clonotype changes. Older age went with lower TCR beta diversity per million T cells, in a roughly linear way.

The authors ran a second PCR of roughly 6 to 11 cycles using a sample-barcoded 5' primer and a J-beta primer mix. At least 2.5 million CDR3-containing paired-end reads were obtained per sample. In TCRdb, the 5' RACE reads were re-called with MiXCR into one record per CDR3 protein. Counted here are hundreds of thousands of distinct CDR3 sequences, approximately 65% occurring once; the ten biggest clones make up around 30%. On this clonotype: Its target is not known.

The TCR comes from a young man in good health. Material for sequencing was blood.

The CDR3 coding sequence is TGTGCCAGCAGCTTAACGAGGGCAAAGCAGTTCTTC. Amino acid sequence: CASSLTRAKQFF. The chain has TRBV7-3 and TRBJ2-1, with D possibly TRBD2 on 5 matching bases. This CDR3 is 12 amino acids long. Per the germline V gene, CDR1 is SGHTA and CDR2 is FQGTGA. The ends were cut back, 0 bases at V and 11 bases at J, with 8 bases in the middle.